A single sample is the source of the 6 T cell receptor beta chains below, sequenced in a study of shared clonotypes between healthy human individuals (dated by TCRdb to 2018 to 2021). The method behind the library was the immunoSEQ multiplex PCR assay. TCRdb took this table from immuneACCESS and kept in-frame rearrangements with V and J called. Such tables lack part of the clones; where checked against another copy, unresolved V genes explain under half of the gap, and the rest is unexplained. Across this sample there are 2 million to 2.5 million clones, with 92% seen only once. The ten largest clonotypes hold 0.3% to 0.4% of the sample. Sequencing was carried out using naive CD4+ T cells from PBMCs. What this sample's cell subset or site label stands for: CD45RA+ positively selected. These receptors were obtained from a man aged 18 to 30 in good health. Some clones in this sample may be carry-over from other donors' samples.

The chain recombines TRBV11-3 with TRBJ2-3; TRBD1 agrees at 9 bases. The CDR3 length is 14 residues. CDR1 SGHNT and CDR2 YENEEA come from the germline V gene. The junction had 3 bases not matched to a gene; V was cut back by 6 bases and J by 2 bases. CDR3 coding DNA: TGTGCCAGCAGTCGGGACAGGGACACAGATACGCAGTATTTT. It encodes CASSRDRDTDTQYF.

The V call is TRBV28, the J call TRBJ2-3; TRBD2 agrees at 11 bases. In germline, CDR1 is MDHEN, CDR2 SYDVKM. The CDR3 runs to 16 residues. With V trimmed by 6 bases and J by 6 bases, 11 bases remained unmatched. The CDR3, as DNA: TGTGCCAGCAGATCGGGGTTAGCGGGAGGGCTGGATACGCAGTATTTT. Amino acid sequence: CASRSGLAGGLDTQYF.

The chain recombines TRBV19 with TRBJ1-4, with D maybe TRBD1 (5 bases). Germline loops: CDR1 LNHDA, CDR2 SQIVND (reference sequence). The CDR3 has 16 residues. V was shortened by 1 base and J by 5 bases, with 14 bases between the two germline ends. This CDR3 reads CASSIALQGPNEKLFF. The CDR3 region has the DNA TGTGCCAGTAGTATAGCTCTGCAGGGACCGAATGAAAAACTGTTTTTT.

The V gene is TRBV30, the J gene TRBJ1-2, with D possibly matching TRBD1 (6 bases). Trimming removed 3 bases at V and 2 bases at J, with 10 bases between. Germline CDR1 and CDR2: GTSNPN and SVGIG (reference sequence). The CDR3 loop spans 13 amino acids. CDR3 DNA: TGTGCCTGGAGAGGGGACACCAACTATGGCTACACCTTC. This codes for CAWRGDTNYGYTF.

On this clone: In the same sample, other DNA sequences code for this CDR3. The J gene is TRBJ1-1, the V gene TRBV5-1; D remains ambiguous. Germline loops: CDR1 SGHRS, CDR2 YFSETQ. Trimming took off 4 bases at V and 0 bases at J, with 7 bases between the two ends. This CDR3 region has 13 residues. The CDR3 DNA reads TGCGCCAGCAGCCTCGGCATGAACACTGAAGCTTTCTTT. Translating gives CASSLGMNTEAFF.

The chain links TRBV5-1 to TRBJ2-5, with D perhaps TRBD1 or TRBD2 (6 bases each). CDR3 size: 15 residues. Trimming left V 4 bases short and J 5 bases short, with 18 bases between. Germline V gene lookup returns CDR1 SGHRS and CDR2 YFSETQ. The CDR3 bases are TGCGCCAGCAGCAGGAGGGGGAACCATGGGGAGACCCAGTACTTC. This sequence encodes CASSRRGNHGETQYF. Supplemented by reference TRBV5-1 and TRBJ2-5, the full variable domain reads KAGVTQTPRYLIKTRGQQVTLSCSPISGHRSVSWYQQTPGQGLQFLFEYFSETQRNKGNFPGRFSGRQFSNSRSEMNVSTLELGDSALYLCASSRRGNHGETQYFGPGTRLLVL.